This entry is about one T cell receptor beta chain. The antigen is unknown. These data originate in a study of OX40 agonist ivuxolimab in advanced cancers. Background on the study: Three dose-escalation patients had partial responses: one with hepatocellular carcinoma and two with cutaneous melanoma.

Data came from immunoSEQ multiplex PCR; TCRdb stores just in-frame clones and leaves some out. The sample lists fewer than 95,000 clones, more than 85% occurring once. Overall study results and limits: There were, on average, more expanded clones in CD8+ T cells than in CD4+. There was clonal expansion of CD4+ and CD8+ blood T cells by week 6 at 0.1 to 3.0 mg/kg. The antigens recognized by the expanded peripheral T cells, that is their antigen specificity, were not determined.

Trimming removed 4 bases at V and 0 bases at J, with 10 bases between. The CDR3 runs to 14 residues. Germline assignment: CDR1 MNHEY and CDR2 SVGAGI. This sequence joins TRBV6-5 and TRBJ2-7; D could derive from TRBD1 or TRBD2 (5 bases each). This clonotype originated in an adult with an advanced solid tumor such as melanoma, head and neck, liver or kidney cancer. The specimen was CD4+ or CD8+ T cells sorted from blood, collected in a trial of the OX40 agonist ivuxolimab. The CDR3 spells CASSSRDGSYEQYF. CDR3 nucleotides: TGTGCCAGCAGTTCCCGGGACGGCTCCTACGAGCAGTACTTC.